These 19 T cell receptor beta chains were sequenced from one sample in a study of blood T cell repertoires in COVID-19. Sequencing used immunoSEQ multiplex PCR; TCRdb keeps in-frame clones, though not all of them. The sample holds about 310,000 clones, around nine tenths seen once. The sequenced sample was PBMCs or T cells enriched from blood (not recorded which). All receptors come from a woman in her thirties or forties who had recovered from COVID-19.

The rearrangement uses TRBV5-8 and TRBJ1-5; a weak D match, TRBD1 (6 bases). Germline lookup yields CDR1 SGHTS and CDR2 YDEGEE. V dropped 7 bases and J dropped 5 bases, with 16 bases sitting between them. The CDR3 sequence is 14 residues long. In DNA, the CDR3 is TGTGCCAGCGGATACATGGACAGCTATCAGCCCCAGCATTTT. Amino acid sequence: CASGYMDSYQPQHF.

The chain employs TRBV15 and TRBJ2-7; no reliable D call. Per germline, CDR1 LNHNV and CDR2 YYDKDF (reference sequence). The V gene lost 0 bases and the J gene lost 4 bases, with 13 bases spanning the gap. The CDR3 runs to 15 residues. The chain's CDR3 is CATSRDPETTYEQYF. CDR3 nucleotides: TGTGCCACCAGCAGAGACCCGGAGACGACTTACGAGCAGTACTTC. The whole variable domain, remainder taken from reference TRBV15 and TRBJ2-7, is DAMVIQNPRYQVTQFGKPVTLSCSQTLNHNVMYWYQQKSSQAPKLLFHYYDKDFNNEADTPDNFQSRRPNTSFCFLDIRSPGLGDTAMYLCATSRDPETTYEQYFGPGTRLTVT.

V and J are TRBV4-3 and TRBJ1-2, with a possible D match to TRBD1 (6 bases). V lost 6 bases, J lost 7 bases, and 21 bases lay in between. Per the germline V gene, CDR1 is LGHNA and CDR2 is YSLEER. This CDR3 contains 15 residues. CDR3 residues: CASSPSDRFQGGYTF. For the CDR3, the DNA is TGCGCCAGCAGTCCCTCCGACAGGTTCCAGGGTGGCTACACCTTC.

The chain has TRBV7-2 and TRBJ2-7, with D possibly matching TRBD2 (6 bases). The CDR3 covers 14 residues. Germline V CDR1 and CDR2: SGHTA, FQGNSA. Trimming cost V 3 bases and J 6 bases, with 15 bases left between them. The CDR3 is CASSFGLTLGEQYF. The DNA of the CDR3 is TGTGCCAGCAGCTTCGGACTAACCCTTGGCGAGCAGTACTTC.

The chain uses TRBV6-5 and TRBJ1-1, with D possibly being TRBD1 (5 bases). CDR3 length: 15 amino acids. Trimming removed 0 bases from V and 2 bases from J, with 10 bases in between. CDR1 and CDR2 from the germline V gene are MNHEY and SVGAGI. In DNA form, the CDR3 reads TGTGCCAGCAGTTACTCATGGGGCGGTAACACTGAAGCTTTCTTT. This sequence encodes CASSYSWGGNTEAFF.

The genes are TRBV11-3 and TRBJ2-2, with 8 bases aligning to TRBD2. Germline trimming cut 6 bases from V and 7 bases from J; bases unmatched to any gene: 13. Germline CDR1 and CDR2: SGHNT and YENEEA. The CDR3 runs to 16 residues. The CDR3 loop is CASSSTGTSMGGELFF. In DNA form, the CDR3 reads TGTGCCAGCAGTTCTACCGGGACTAGTATGGGCGGGGAGCTGTTTTTT.

In the case of this clone: A junction end diverges from the germline sequence, so it may reflect a read error. The CDR3 protein is CASSEGGLAGRLRDF. The DNA for the CDR3 is TGTGCCAGCAGTGAAGGCGGACTAGCGGGGCGGCTCCGGGACTTC. V and J are TRBV6-1 and TRBJ2-5; TRBD2 agrees at 12 bases. This CDR3 has 15 residues. Germline values: CDR1 MNHNS, CDR2 SASEGT.

A single count supports this clone. CDR3 residues: CASSLDTGTEAFF. CDR3 nucleotide sequence: TGTGCCAGCAGCTTGGATACGGGGACTGAAGCTTTCTTT. V and J are TRBV11-3 and TRBJ1-1; D not certain. V was trimmed by 3 bases and J by 5 bases, leaving 10 bases between them. Germline-derived CDR1 and CDR2 are SGHNT and YENEEA. The CDR3 is 13 residues long.

The rearrangement uses TRBV19 and TRBJ2-1; 9 bases are a match to TRBD2. The length of the CDR3 is 16 residues. Germline V gives CDR1 LNHDA, CDR2 SQIVND (reference sequence). Trimming took 5 bases from V and 4 from J; bases not matched to a gene: 9. CDR3 sequence (DNA): TGTGCCAGTAGTCCAATACTAGCGGGCCCGTACAATGAGCAGTTCTTC. Translated, it gives CASSPILAGPYNEQFF. Full variable domain (outside the CDR3, taken from reference TRBV19 and TRBJ2-1): DGGITQSPKYLFRKEGQNVTLSCEQNLNHDAMYWYRQDPGQGLRLIYYSQIVNDFQKGDIAEGYSVSREKKESFPLTVTSAQKNPTAFYLCASSPILAGPYNEQFFGPGTRLTVL.

This chain joins TRBV7-6 and TRBJ1-1; D may be TRBD1 (5 bases). Trimming shortened V by 4 bases and J by 5 bases, and 11 bases separated the two germline ends. The CDR3 extends over 13 amino acids. In germline, CDR1 is SGHVS, CDR2 FNYEAQ. In DNA, the CDR3 is TGTGCCAGCAGCTGGGGGGTAAAAACTGAAGCTTTCTTT. Amino acid sequence: CASSWGVKTEAFF.

The V gene is TRBV7-9, the J gene TRBJ2-7; 14 bases map to TRBD2. In germline, CDR1 is SEHNR, CDR2 FQNEAQ (reference sequence). CDR3 size: 12 residues. With 11 bases clipped from V and 7 bases from J, the junction kept 4 bases outside the gene matches. In DNA form, the CDR3 reads TGTGCCTCCCGACTAGCGGGGGGGGAGCAGTACTTC. Translated, it gives CASRLAGGEQYF.

The J gene is TRBJ2-3, the V gene TRBV6-2 or TRBV6-3; TRBD2 is a possible D gene (6 bases). Trimming removed 2 bases from V and 2 bases from J, with 17 bases in between. Germline CDR1 MNHEY, CDR2 SVGEGT. The length of the CDR3 is 17 residues. CDR3 sequence: CASSYRPGGADTDTQYF. The DNA of the CDR3 is TGTGCCAGCAGTTACAGGCCCGGGGGTGCCGACACAGATACGCAGTATTTT.

CDR3 nucleotides: TGTGCCACCAGTGAGGGACAGGGAAATGGCTACACCTTC. Protein sequence: CATSEGQGNGYTF. The V call is TRBV24-1, the J call TRBJ1-2, with TRBD1 matching over 9 bases. The CDR3 totals 13 residues. The germline CDR1 and CDR2 sequences are KGHDR and SFDVKD. After removal of 4 bases from V and 6 bases from J, the junction contained 2 bases not matched to a gene.

The rearrangement uses TRBV19 and TRBJ2-2; maybe TRBD1 (6 bases). Germline CDR1 and CDR2: LNHDA and SQIVND (reference sequence). V was trimmed by 6 bases and J by 4 bases, leaving 12 bases between them. The CDR3 has 14 residues. CDR3 sequence: CASRGGSGTGELFF. DNA for the CDR3: TGTGCCAGTAGAGGGGGTTCGGGCACCGGGGAGCTGTTTTTT.

The V call is TRBV11-1, the J call TRBJ2-3, with TRBD2 matching 7 bases. CDR3 length equals 15 residues. V lost 0 bases, J lost 2 bases, and 2 bases stayed unmatched. Germline V gives CDR1 SGHAT, CDR2 FQDESV (reference sequence). The chain's CDR3 is CASSLAGGVTDTQYF. CDR3 nucleotide sequence: TGTGCCAGCAGCTTAGCGGGGGGGGTCACAGATACGCAGTATTTT.

The chain couples TRBV7-6 to TRBJ1-4, with TRBD1 matching over 7 bases. The ends lost 5 bases at V and 9 bases at J; junction bases unmatched: 24. The CDR3 covers 19 residues. Germline V lookup: CDR1 SGHVS, CDR2 FNYEAQ. The CDR3, as DNA: TGTGCCAGCAGCGCCGACCTTAGGGGGACAGTTAATTCAATGAAAAAACTGTTTTTT. Its protein is CASSADLRGTVNSMKKLFF.

The gene calls are TRBV28 and TRBJ2-7, with D possibly matching TRBD2 (6 bases). The V end was cut by 5 bases, the J end by 4 bases, with 18 bases between. Per germline, CDR1 MDHEN and CDR2 SYDVKM. The CDR3 totals 15 residues. CDR3 amino acids: CASSPTGGGVYEQYF. CDR3 nucleotides: TGTGCCAGCAGTCCGACCGGTGGAGGGGTTTACGAGCAGTACTTC.

This rearrangement joins TRBV7-2 to TRBJ1-5; D ambiguous. Germline CDR1 is SGHTA and CDR2 is FQGNSA. The V gene lost 0 bases and the J gene lost 5 bases, with 11 bases spanning the gap. The CDR3 loop spans 15 amino acids. The CDR3 loop is CASSLAGDGYQPQHF. CDR3 DNA sequence: TGTGCCAGCAGCTTAGCCGGGGATGGGTATCAGCCCCAGCATTTT.

The chain joins TRBV6-2 or TRBV6-3 to TRBJ2-1; D is undetermined. There are 14 residues in the CDR3. The V gene's germline CDR1 is MNHEY and CDR2 SVGEGT. V gave up 0 bases and J gave up 4 bases, with 7 bases separating them. The CDR3, as DNA: TGTGCCAGCAGTTACTCGGTAGAGTACAATGAGCAGTTCTTC. It is translated as CASSYSVEYNEQFF.